The 3 T cell receptor beta chains below all came from one sample that was sequenced in a study of Ad26.COV2.S vaccination and SARS-CoV-2 variants. Treatment indicated: roughly 20 received Ad26.COV2.S at low or high dose, single or two shots; 5 received placebo; per-sample allocation not given. Sampling happened 63 days after the first vaccine or placebo injection. Profiled with immunoSEQ multiplex PCR; TCRdb holds only in-frame clones, not every one. The sample has about 350,000 clones, approximately 90% seen once; the top ten hold approximately 5.9%. The sample in question was peripheral blood, obtained in a trial of Ad26.COV2.S vaccine versus placebo. The receptors here all came from a person between 18 and 65 years old who received the Ad26.COV2.S COVID-19 vaccine or a placebo.

The chain combines TRBV6-5 with TRBJ1-1, with 8 bases fitting TRBD1. The CDR3 runs to 13 residues. Trimming took 7 bases from V and 2 from J; bases not matched to a gene: 3. The germline CDR1 and CDR2 sequences are MNHEY and SVGAGI. CDR3 sequence reads: CASKTGGNTEAFF. In nucleotides, the CDR3 is TGTGCCAGCAAAACAGGGGGTAACACTGAAGCTTTCTTT.

This clone was observed a single time. The V call is TRBV7-2, the J call TRBJ2-4; 7 bases map to TRBD1. Germline V gene sequence: CDR1 SGHTA, CDR2 FQGNSA. V trimming: 8 bases; J trimming: 4 bases; junction bases outside the gene matches: 11. The CDR3 runs to 15 residues. CDR3 loop: CASGEKGAGKNIQYF. The CDR3 DNA reads TGTGCCAGCGGGGAGAAGGGGGCCGGGAAAAACATTCAGTACTTC.

The chain carries TRBV18 and TRBJ1-1; possible D gene TRBD1, 5 bases. The CDR3 is 13 residues long. V was pared by 2 bases and J by 7 bases, with 11 bases between. Germline CDR1 reads KGHSH; CDR2 reads LQKENI. The CDR3 spells CASSPRDSGEAFF. The CDR3 nucleotides are TGTGCCAGCTCACCAAGAGACAGCGGTGAAGCTTTCTTT.